One sample yielded the 23 T cell receptor beta chains listed below, sequenced in a study of T cells after yellow fever vaccination. TCRdb itself ran the 5' RACE reads through MiXCR, one entry per CDR3 protein. Found here are about 320,000 distinct CDR3 sequences, approximately 4% of them singletons; the top ten hold approximately 19%. This specimen consisted of PBMCs, obtained 15 days after the yellow fever booster vaccination. Every receptor here comes from a young man who received the YFV17D yellow fever vaccine.

The sample holds many counts of this clonotype. V is TRBV5-1 and J is TRBJ2-3; D is ambiguous. V was trimmed by 0 bases and J by 4 bases, leaving 3 bases between them. Germline V gene lookup returns CDR1 SGHRS and CDR2 YFSETQ. This CDR3 region has 12 residues. The CDR3 nucleotides read TGCGCCAGCAGCTTGGAGGCAGATACGCAGTATTTT. Its protein is CASSLEADTQYF.

There are many counts of this clonotype. The rearrangement joins TRBV5-1 to TRBJ1-1; D is perhaps TRBD1 (5 bases). The CDR3 is 15 amino acids. Germline V gene lookup returns CDR1 SGHRS and CDR2 YFSETQ. The germline V and J ends were trimmed by 4 bases and 5 bases, with 18 bases remaining between them. CDR3 in amino acids: CASSISGAGQTEAFF. The CDR3 region has the DNA TGCGCCAGCAGCATATCCGGGGCTGGTCAAACTGAAGCTTTCTTT.

V usage is TRBV18 and J usage is TRBJ2-5; TRBD1 might be the D (7 bases). This CDR3 has 15 residues. V lost 6 bases, J lost 5 bases, and 19 bases lay in between. CDR1 is KGHSH, CDR2 LQKENI, per germline. The CDR3 sequence: CASSPGGTAGETQYF. The DNA of the CDR3 is TGTGCCAGCTCGCCAGGAGGGACAGCCGGGGAGACCCAGTACTTC. The whole variable domain, remainder taken from reference TRBV18 and TRBJ2-5, is NAGVMQNPRHLVRRRGQEARLRCSPMKGHSHVYWYRQLPEEGLKFMVYLQKENIIDESGMPKERFSAEFPKEGPSILRIQQVVRGDSAAYFCASSPGGTAGETQYFGPGTRLLVL.

This clonotype came up a few times. V is TRBV2 and J is TRBJ2-7; 11 nucleotides line up with TRBD1. The CDR3 totals 14 residues. Germline trimming cut 5 bases from V and 6 bases from J; bases unmatched to any gene: 6. CDR1 and CDR2 (germline): SNHLY, FYNNEI. For the CDR3, the DNA is TGTGCCAGCAGTTATACCGGGACAGGGGGCGAGCAGTACTTC. Protein product: CASSYTGTGGEQYF.

This clonotype has a handful of counts. The rearrangement joins TRBV4-1 to TRBJ1-2; 8 bases fit TRBD1. In germline, CDR1 is MGHRA, CDR2 YSYEKL. The CDR3 extends over 15 amino acids. Losses at the gene ends were 4 bases for V and 7 bases for J; bases not matched to a gene: 11. CDR3 sequence (DNA): TGCGCCAGCAGCCCGACCCCAGGACAGGGCTTTGGCTACACCTTC. Its translation is CASSPTPGQGFGYTF.

A few counts support this clonotype. This chain uses TRBV7-2 with TRBJ2-5; TRBD2 matches at 7 bases. This CDR3 spans 15 amino acids. V was clipped by 2 bases and J by 5 bases; unmatched bases: 8. Germline V gives CDR1 SGHTA, CDR2 FQGNSA. CDR3 region: CASSLSTWGGETQYF. The CDR3 DNA reads as TGTGCCAGCAGCTTATCCACCTGGGGGGGGGAGACCCAGTACTTC.

Points on this clonotype: A clone one base away is much larger, so this may be a read error. The chain carries TRBV29-1 and TRBJ2-2; D gene uncertain. The germline V gene encodes CDR1 SQVTM and CDR2 ANQGSEA. The CDR3 sequence is 14 residues long. The ends were cut back, 4 bases at V and 1 base at J, with 10 bases in the middle. As DNA, the CDR3 is TGCAGCGTTGGTGTGGTCCGGAACACCGGGGAGCTGTTTTTT. Translating gives CSVGVVRNTGELFF.

This clonotype occurred many times. The junction shows a germline mismatch at one end, possibly a read error. The chain carries TRBV7-2 and TRBJ2-2; D is uncertain. Germline values: CDR1 SGHTA, CDR2 FQGNSA. CDR3 length: 12 residues. The CDR3 region has the DNA TGCGCCAGCTCCCCTTACACCGGGGAGCTGTTTTTT. It is translated as CASSPYTGELFF.

The chain carries TRBV10-3 and TRBJ1-6; the D gene is possibly TRBD1 (5 bases). The ends were cut back, 6 bases at V and 8 bases at J, with 17 bases in the middle. The germline V gene encodes CDR1 ENHRY and CDR2 SYGVKD. This CDR3 has 15 amino acids. CDR3 in DNA: TGTGCCATCAGGGTCGGGACCGCGGAGGATTCACCCCTCCACTTT. Translated: CAIRVGTAEDSPLHF.

This clonotype was seen more than once but under ten times. The chain uses TRBV29-1 and TRBJ2-3; D is ambiguous. This CDR3 has 14 residues. V lost 4 bases and J 2 bases, leaving 13 bases between the germline ends. Germline CDR1 SQVTM, CDR2 ANQGSEA. CDR3 region: CSVGGPTPTDTQYF. The CDR3 nucleotides read TGCAGCGTTGGCGGTCCGACCCCCACAGATACGCAGTATTTT.

The J gene is TRBJ2-2, the V gene TRBV6-4; D not resolved. CDR1 and CDR2 from the germline V gene are MRHNA and SNTAGT. This CDR3 contains 14 residues. Between the trimmed V and J ends, which lost 8 bases and 3 bases, there was a span of 13 bases. The CDR3 sequence is CASAGSTDTGELFF. As DNA, the CDR3 is TGTGCCAGCGCCGGATCAACAGACACCGGGGAGCTGTTTTTT.

The rearrangement links TRBV29-1 to TRBJ2-7; D gene unclear. Trimming removed 3 bases at V and 3 bases at J, with 6 bases between. This CDR3 is 11 amino acids long. Germline lookup yields CDR1 SQVTM and CDR2 ANQGSEA. The DNA for the CDR3 is TGCAGCGTTGATGGCAACTACGAGCAGTACTTC. Protein: CSVDGNYEQYF.

This clonotype was seen ten or more times. The chain employs TRBV7-9 and TRBJ2-3; 10 bases map to TRBD2. After removal of 5 bases from V and 2 bases from J, the junction contained 7 bases not matched to a gene. The CDR3 extends over 16 amino acids. Germline CDR1 reads SEHNR; CDR2 reads FQNEAQ (reference sequence). In DNA, the CDR3 is TGTGCCAGCAGCCAGAGACTAGCGGGCCCCACAGATACGCAGTATTTT. Protein: CASSQRLAGPTDTQYF.

This clonotype came up many times. The CDR3: CAWSVGQNTEAFF. CDR3 nucleotide sequence: TGTGCCTGGAGTGTGGGACAGAACACTGAAGCTTTCTTT. V is TRBV30 and J is TRBJ1-1; a possible D gene is TRBD1 (6 bases). Trimming removed 0 bases from V and 1 base from J, with 6 bases in between. Germline assignment: CDR1 GTSNPN and CDR2 SVGIG (reference sequence). This CDR3 has 13 residues.

This CDR3 is CASKQDILSNQPQHF. For the CDR3, the DNA is TGTGCCAGCAAACAGGATATCCTTAGCAATCAGCCCCAGCATTTT. The chain is built from TRBV12-3 or TRBV12-4 and TRBJ1-5; weak D call: TRBD1 (5 bases). Trimming stripped 7 bases from V and 0 bases from J, with 13 bases between. The CDR3 extends over 15 amino acids.

This clonotype was observed a few times. The rearrangement joins TRBV4-1 to TRBJ2-2, with D uncertain. CDR3 length: 14 residues. V gave up 0 bases and J gave up 10 bases, with 12 bases separating them. From germline, CDR1 is MGHRA and CDR2 YSYEKL. CDR3: CASSQERTDAELFF. The CDR3 region has the DNA TGCGCCAGCAGCCAAGAAAGAACAGACGCGGAGCTGTTTTTT.

This clonotype was detected only a few times. This chain connects TRBV7-2 to TRBJ2-3; 12 bases are shared with TRBD2. CDR1 is SGHTA and CDR2 is FQGNSA in the germline V gene. V lost 1 base and J lost 1; bases outside the gene matches: 3. This CDR3 region has 17 residues. In nucleotides, the CDR3 is TGTGCCAGCAGCTTAGGGACTAGCGGGGAGGGCACAGATACGCAGTATTTT. Protein: CASSLGTSGEGTDTQYF. Drawing the rest from reference TRBV7-2 and TRBJ2-3, the complete variable domain is GAGVSQSPSNKVTEKGKDVELRCDPISGHTALYWYRQSLGQGLEFLIYFQGNSAPDKSGLPSDRFSAERTGGSVSTLTIQRTQQEDSAVYLCASSLGTSGEGTDTQYFGPGTRLTVL.

This clonotype was counted between two and nine times. The CDR3 coding sequence is TGTGCCAGCAGCCCACGCCCCCAACCGATAGGGTACGAGCAGTACGTC. Its protein is CASSPRPQPIGYEQYV. The chain joins TRBV11-2 to TRBJ2-7; no reliable D call. The CDR3 runs to 16 residues. The V and J ends lost 5 bases and 4 bases respectively, with 21 bases between them. Per germline, CDR1 SGHAT and CDR2 FQNNGV.

This clonotype occurred many times. A junction boundary mismatches the germline segment, possibly from a read error. The genes are TRBV3-1 and TRBJ1-1; D remains unclear. CDR1 LGHDT and CDR2 YNNKEL come from the germline V gene (reference sequence). The CDR3 has 13 amino acids. CDR3 nucleotide sequence: TGTGCCAGCAGCCAAACCCAGGAGACTGGAGCTTTCTTT. Amino acids: CASSQTQETGAFF.

This clonotype has ten or more counts. The chain carries TRBV11-2 and TRBJ2-7, with TRBD1 as a possible D gene (6 bases). CDR1 is SGHAT and CDR2 is FQNNGV in the germline V gene. The CDR3 extends over 17 amino acids. Trimming shortened V by 4 bases and J by 0 bases, and 19 bases separated the two germline ends. The DNA for the CDR3 is TGTGCCAGCAGCTGGGAATACAGGGATACCAGCTCCTACGAGCAGTACTTC. This translates into CASSWEYRDTSSYEQYF. The entire variable domain, with the rest obtained from reference TRBV11-2 and TRBJ2-7, is as follows: EAGVAQSPRYKIIEKRQSVAFWCNPISGHATLYWYQQILGQGPKLLIQFQNNGVVDDSQLPKDRFSAERLKGVDSTLKIQPAKLEDSAVYLCASSWEYRDTSSYEQYFGPGTRLTVT.

This clonotype was detected many times. The chain couples TRBV7-8 to TRBJ1-4; no firm D call. Trimming removed 4 bases from V and 10 bases from J, with 22 bases in between. Germline CDR1 SGHVS, CDR2 FQNEAQ. The CDR3 totals 16 residues. CDR3: CASSWEAILYGRKLFF. The CDR3 DNA reads as TGTGCCAGCAGCTGGGAGGCGATTTTGTACGGACGAAAACTGTTTTTT.

This clonotype was counted between two and nine times. The chain links TRBV24-1 to TRBJ1-1; D is unresolved. This CDR3 comprises 13 residues. V shed 4 bases and J shed 1 base, with 6 bases lying between them. Per germline, CDR1 KGHDR and CDR2 SFDVKD. CDR3 residues: CATSENKNTEAFF. For the CDR3, the DNA is TGTGCCACCAGTGAAAACAAGAACACTGAAGCTTTCTTT.

Comments on this clonotype: The junction and the germline gene differ at one end; a read error may be behind it. The chain has TRBV5-1 and TRBJ1-4; unclear D gene. Germline V lookup: CDR1 SGHRS, CDR2 YFSETQ. There are 14 residues in the CDR3. The DNA for the CDR3 is TGCGCCAGCAGCCCGGGTGGCCCTAAAGAAAAACTGTTTTTT. Translating gives CASSPGGPKEKLFF.